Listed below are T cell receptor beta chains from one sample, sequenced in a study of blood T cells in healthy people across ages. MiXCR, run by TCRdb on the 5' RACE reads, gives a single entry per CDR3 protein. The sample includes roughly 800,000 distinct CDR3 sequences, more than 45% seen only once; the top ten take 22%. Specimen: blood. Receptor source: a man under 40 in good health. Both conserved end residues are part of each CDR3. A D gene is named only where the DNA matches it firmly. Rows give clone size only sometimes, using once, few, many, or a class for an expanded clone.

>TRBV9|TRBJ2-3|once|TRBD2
TGTGCCAGCAGCGTCAACGGGAGGGATACAGATACGCAGTATTTT
CASSVNGRDTDTQYF
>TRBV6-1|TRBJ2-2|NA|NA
TGTGCCAGCAGTGAAAGTTGGGGGCTCAACACCGGGGAGCTGTTTTTT
CASSESWGLNTGELFF
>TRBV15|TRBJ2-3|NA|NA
TGTGCCACCAGCAGAGATTTGGGGTTAGATACGCAGTATTTT
CATSRDLGLDTQYF
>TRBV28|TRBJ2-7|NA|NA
TGTGCCAGCAGAGCAGGGACCCGAGGCCACGAGCAGTACTTC
CASRAGTRGHEQYF
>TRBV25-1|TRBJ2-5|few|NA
TGTGCCAGCGGAGGGCCCTTGGCGGAGACCCAGTACTTC
CASGGPLAETQYF
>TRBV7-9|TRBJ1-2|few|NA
TGTGCCAGCAGCCCCCCCCTTAGCATTCTCGGAAACTATGGCTACACCTTC
CASSPPLSILGNYGYTF
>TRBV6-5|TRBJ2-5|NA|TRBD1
TGTGCCAGCAGTGGACAGGGATTGGGGACCCAGTACTTC
CASSGQGLGTQYF
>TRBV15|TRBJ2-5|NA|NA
TGTGCCACCAGCAGAGATCTTTCAGTGACGCTGGGGACCCAGTACTTC
CATSRDLSVTLGTQYF
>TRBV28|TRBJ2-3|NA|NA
TGTGCCAGCCCAGGGCCGGGCACAGATACGCAGTATTTT
CASPGPGTDTQYF
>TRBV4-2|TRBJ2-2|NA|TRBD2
TGTGCCAGCAGCCAAGAAAAGGGAGGGACCGGGGAGCTGTTTTTT
CASSQEKGGTGELFF
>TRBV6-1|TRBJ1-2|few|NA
TGTGCCAGCAGCGAATGGGTACCGGGGGGCTACACCTTC
CASSEWVPGGYTF